Detailed here is one T cell receptor beta chain. Its antigen is unidentified. This CDR3 region has 15 residues. The V end lost 2 bases, the J end lost 0 bases, and 7 bases lay between the germline ends. CDR1 and CDR2 from the germline V gene are LGHNT and FRNRAP. This sample stems from a study of T cell responses to AZD1222 COVID-19 vaccine. Study-wide findings and caveats: Spike-specific TCR breadth and depth rose after two AZD1222 doses. Nearly half of the spike-specific TCRs reportedly recognize variant regions that carry no mutations. Only a handful of AZD1222 recipients tested seropositive at baseline. White British people made up most donors, females outnumbered males, and clonal diversity was possibly underestimated.

TCRdb keeps only in-frame clones here, not all; method: immunoSEQ multiplex PCR. The table shows about 75,000 clones, with about 91% occurring only once. The J gene is TRBJ1-4, the V gene TRBV12-5, with D maybe TRBD1 (6 bases). The source is an adult who received the MenACWY meningococcal vaccine as a control. Sample: peripheral blood, taken 28 days after the second dose of the MenACWY control vaccine. The CDR3, as DNA: TGTGCTAGTGGTTTGAGGACAGCAACTAATGAAAAACTGTTTTTT. Its protein product is CASGLRTATNEKLFF.